This T cell receptor beta chain emerged from a study of chemoradiotherapy in HPV16-positive cancers. Across the study: Candidate HPV-specific T-cell clones and common TCR motifs came from functional assays in a couple of HPV16-positive patients.

Broader study findings: Functional assays defining HPV-specific T cells used only a couple of HPV16-positive patients. Non-HPV-specific T cells did not expand in tumors during treatment, whereas candidate HPV-specific clones and E7-related motifs did.

Using immunoSEQ multiplex PCR, the repertoire was profiled, and TCRdb retains in-frame clones only, with some absent. The table lists more than 3,000 clones, approximately 93% of them singletons. Samples were taken several times over chemoradiotherapy. CDR3 size: 14 residues. CDR1 is SEHNR and CDR2 is FQNEAQ in the germline V gene (reference sequence). Trimming took off 8 bases at V and 2 bases at J, with 15 bases between the two ends. Of note for this clone: Antigen unknown.

The biological material was taken from a patient who underwent chemoradiotherapy. This chain connects TRBV7-9 to TRBJ1-2, with unresolved D. This clonotype originated in a human donor with HPV-associated anogenital cancer. The CDR3 DNA is TGTGCCAGCCACTCCTCGGGGTTAAACTATGGCTACACCTTC. It translates to CASHSSGLNYGYTF.